These 26 T cell receptor beta chains originate from one sample sequenced in a study of CD8+CD57+ T cells in acquired aplastic anemia. TCR beta VDJ and CDR3 profiles were obtained from a genomic DNA template. TCRdb reprocessed the reads with MiXCR, giving one entry per CDR3 protein. The table has over 150,000 distinct CDR3 sequences, 45% to 60% seen once. The sequenced patients had an expansion of CD8+CD57+ cells seen by flow cytometry. The specimen sequenced was sorted CD4+, CD8+, or CD8+CD57+ T cells (not recorded which) from PBMCs. Receptors originate from a human donor with aplastic anemia.

This clonotype was observed many times. The rearrangement uses TRBV29-1 and TRBJ2-7, with 7 nucleotides matching TRBD1. CDR1 and CDR2 (germline): SQVTM, ANQGSEA. The length of the CDR3 is 14 residues. With 5 bases clipped from V and 2 bases from J, the junction kept 9 bases outside the gene matches. The CDR3 is CSVKQQGLPYEQYF. As DNA, the CDR3 is TGCAGCGTTAAACAACAGGGGCTCCCCTACGAGCAGTACTTC.

This clonotype was seen a handful of times. The rearrangement uses TRBV19 and TRBJ1-2; a weak D match, TRBD1 (6 bases). V was pared by 1 base and J by 4 bases, with 13 bases between. In germline, CDR1 is LNHDA, CDR2 SQIVND (reference sequence). This CDR3 has 15 residues. The CDR3 is CASSIGGGRFYGYTF. DNA for the CDR3: TGTGCCAGTAGTATAGGCGGGGGCCGGTTCTATGGCTACACCTTC. Filled out from reference TRBV19 and TRBJ1-2, the complete variable domain reads DGGITQSPKYLFRKEGQNVTLSCEQNLNHDAMYWYRQDPGQGLRLIYYSQIVNDFQKGDIAEGYSVSREKKESFPLTVTSAQKNPTAFYLCASSIGGGRFYGYTFGSGTRLTVV.

Notes on this clonotype: A much larger clone lies a single base off, so this may be a read error. The chain combines TRBV5-1 with TRBJ1-6; D remains unclear. The CDR3 consists of 16 residues. Looked up from germline, CDR1 is SGHRS and CDR2 is YFSETQ. CDR3 residues: CACSLLFLESNSPLHF. The CDR3, as DNA: TGCGCCTGCAGCTTGTTATTCCTAGAGAGTAATTCACCCCTCCACTTT.

This clonotype was observed at least ten times. This chain connects TRBV13 to TRBJ2-3; no reliable D call. V dropped 5 bases and J dropped 2 bases, with 14 bases sitting between them. The CDR3 consists of 15 residues. In germline, CDR1 is PRHDT, CDR2 FYEKMQ (reference sequence). CDR3 in DNA: TGTGCCAGCAGCCCAGCTGGCAGAATCACAGATACGCAGTATTTT. Translated: CASSPAGRITDTQYF.

This clonotype was observed many times. The chain combines TRBV14 with TRBJ1-2; 7 positions match TRBD1. CDR1 is SGHDN and CDR2 is FVKESK in the germline V gene. Germline trimming cut 4 bases from V and 2 bases from J; bases unmatched to any gene: 7. The CDR3 loop spans 15 amino acids. The DNA of the CDR3 is TGTGCCAGCAGCCTTCAGACAGGGAAGAACTATGGCTACACCTTC. It encodes CASSLQTGKNYGYTF.

The genes are TRBV19 and TRBJ2-3, with D possibly being TRBD2 (6 bases). Germline CDR1 LNHDA, CDR2 SQIVND (reference sequence). This CDR3 is built from 16 residues. V was pared by 6 bases and J by 0 bases, with 16 bases between. CDR3 sequence reads: CASRSRAGPSTDTQYF. The CDR3 DNA reads TGTGCCAGTAGGAGCCGCGCGGGGCCTAGCACAGATACGCAGTATTTT.

This clonotype was detected many times. The chain employs TRBV9 and TRBJ2-4; D unclear. The CDR3 loop spans 15 amino acids. CDR1 is SGDLS, CDR2 YYNGEE, per germline. Trimming removed 1 base from V and 0 bases from J, with 8 bases in between. CDR3 protein: CASSVPKVAKNIQYF. The CDR3 bases are TGTGCCAGCAGCGTACCGAAGGTAGCCAAAAACATTCAGTACTTC.

This clonotype was seen many times. V usage is TRBV7-2 and J usage is TRBJ2-7; possibly TRBD2 for D (7 bases). Deletions cut 1 base from V and 2 bases from J, with 9 bases between. The CDR3 length is 14 residues. Germline values: CDR1 SGHTA, CDR2 FQGNSA. CDR3 coding DNA: TGTGCCAGCAGCTTAGGCGGGGGCACCTACGAGCAGTACTTC. Amino acid sequence: CASSLGGGTYEQYF. Complete variable domain (other parts from reference TRBV7-2 and TRBJ2-7): GAGVSQSPSNKVTEKGKDVELRCDPISGHTALYWYRQSLGQGLEFLIYFQGNSAPDKSGLPSDRFSAERTGGSVSTLTIQRTQQEDSAVYLCASSLGGGTYEQYFGPGTRLTVT.

The V gene is TRBV29-1, the J gene TRBJ2-5; D is perhaps TRBD2 (6 bases). Germline V CDR1 and CDR2: SQVTM, ANQGSEA. Trimming left V 4 bases short and J 2 bases short, with 11 bases between. This CDR3 has 13 amino acids. CDR3 coding DNA: TGCAGCGTTGTGCCAGGAGGGCAAGAGACCCAGTACTTC. Amino acid sequence: CSVVPGGQETQYF. Full variable domain (remainder filled in from reference TRBV29-1 and TRBJ2-5): SAVISQKPSRDICQRGTSLTIQCQVDSQVTMMFWYRQQPGQSLTLIATANQGSEATYESGFVIDKFPISRPNLTFSTLTVSNMSPEDSSIYLCSVVPGGQETQYFGPGTRLLVL.

The genes are TRBV19 and TRBJ1-1, with D tentatively TRBD1 (5 bases). The V end was cut by 5 bases, the J end by 8 bases, with 12 bases between. CDR1 is LNHDA, CDR2 SQIVND, per germline (reference sequence). The CDR3 contains 12 residues. CDR3 amino acids: CASSLGTREAFF. The CDR3 bases are TGTGCCAGTAGTTTGGGGACGCGGGAAGCTTTCTTT.

V usage is TRBV4-1 and J usage is TRBJ2-7, with a weak D call TRBD2 (5 bases). The germline V and J ends were trimmed by 4 bases and 5 bases, with 12 bases remaining between them. Germline values: CDR1 MGHRA, CDR2 YSYEKL. The CDR3 has 13 amino acids. The DNA for the CDR3 is TGCGCCAGCAGCCTGAGAGGTAGCGACGAGCAGTACTTC. Protein: CASSLRGSDEQYF.

This clonotype has at least ten counts. The CDR3 spells CASSDFVSGAGELFF. The CDR3 nucleotides are TGTGCCAGCAGTGATTTTGTATCGGGGGCCGGGGAGCTGTTTTTT. This chain uses TRBV2 with TRBJ2-2; a weak D match, TRBD2 (6 bases). Germline V lookup: CDR1 SNHLY, CDR2 FYNNEI. V lost 3 bases to trimming and J lost 6 bases, with 14 bases between them. The CDR3 extends over 15 amino acids.

This clonotype was picked up many times. The gene calls are TRBV30 and TRBJ1-6, with unresolved D. Trimming pared 0 bases from V and 9 bases from J, leaving 3 bases between. The CDR3 contains 11 residues. Germline CDR1 GTSNPN, CDR2 SVGIG (reference sequence). In DNA, the CDR3 is TGTGCCTGGAGTGTCGGTTCACCCCTCCACTTT. Translation gives CAWSVGSPLHF.

Regarding this clonotype: A read error may account for a junction end that differs from germline. The chain has TRBV11-1 and TRBJ2-7, with D perhaps given as TRBD1 or TRBD2 (5 bases each). The CDR3 has 12 amino acids. Germline V CDR1 and CDR2: SGHAT, FQDESV (reference sequence). The chain's CDR3 is CASSTQGAEQCF. In DNA form, the CDR3 reads TGTGCCAGCAGCACCCAGGGAGCCGAGCAGTGCTTC.

In its sample, this clonotype was seen a few times. The V and J genes are TRBV25-1 and TRBJ2-7; D unclear. Germline V gene sequence: CDR1 MGHDK, CDR2 SYGVNS. V lost 2 bases to trimming and J lost 5 bases, with 4 bases between them. The CDR3 is made up of 11 amino acids. CDR3 sequence reads: CASSELNEQYF. CDR3 DNA: TGTGCCAGCAGTGAACTGAACGAGCAGTACTTC.

Only a few counts were recorded for this clonotype. Germline is not matched at one junction end, which may reflect a read error. The chain couples TRBV2 to TRBJ2-5; TRBD2 might be the D (6 bases). Germline V gene lookup returns CDR1 SNHLY and CDR2 FYNNEI. This CDR3 is built from 13 residues. In DNA form, the CDR3 reads TGTGCCAGCAAGGCGGGGCGACAAGAGACCCAGTGCTTT. This codes for CASKAGRQETQCF.

The chain carries TRBV10-1 and TRBJ2-1; 11 bases agree with TRBD2. The CDR3 has 14 residues. Germline CDR1 is WNHNN and CDR2 is SYGVQD (reference sequence). Unmatched junction bases numbered 3, after V lost 7 bases and J lost 4 bases. CDR3 nucleotide sequence: TGCGCCAGCACCGGGACTAGCGGATACAATGAGCAGTTCTTC. Amino acids: CASTGTSGYNEQFF.

This clonotype has only a few counts. The chain recombines TRBV2 with TRBJ2-1; D remains ambiguous. Germline CDR1 and CDR2: SNHLY and FYNNEI. The V and J ends lost 8 bases and 4 bases respectively, with 3 bases between them. The CDR3 runs to 10 residues. CDR3 loop: CASLYNEQFF. DNA of the CDR3: TGTGCCAGCCTTTACAATGAGCAGTTCTTC.

The genes are TRBV20-1 and TRBJ2-1, with 11 bases fitting TRBD2. From germline, CDR1 is DFQATT and CDR2 SNEGSKA (reference sequence). This CDR3 region has 12 residues. The ends lost 7 bases at V and 8 bases at J; junction bases unmatched: 4. CDR3 bases: TGCAGTGTAGCGGGGGGGCCGGATGAGCAGTTCTTC. Protein product: CSVAGGPDEQFF.

The chain employs TRBV28 and TRBJ1-5; no definite D call. Germline CDR1 reads MDHEN; CDR2 reads SYDVKM. The CDR3 is 15 amino acids. Trimming took off 6 bases at V and 2 bases at J, with 14 bases between the two ends. The CDR3 region is CASRPNGWGNQPQHF. The CDR3 DNA follows: TGTGCCAGCAGGCCAAACGGCTGGGGCAATCAGCCCCAGCATTTT.

The genes are TRBV29-1 and TRBJ2-7; 7 positions match TRBD1. The CDR3 runs to 15 residues. Germline V gives CDR1 SQVTM, CDR2 ANQGSEA. Trimming at V came to 6 bases and at J to 2 bases, leaving 13 bases not matched to a gene. DNA of the CDR3: TGCAGCGTCGACCCGACAACAGGGGCCCCCTACGAGCAGTACTTC. It yields the protein CSVDPTTGAPYEQYF.

This clonotype was counted at least ten times. The V call is TRBV10-3, the J call TRBJ2-5, with D perhaps matching TRBD1 or TRBD2 (6 bases each). The CDR3 runs 15 residues. V lost 3 bases and J lost 5, with 16 bases in between. Germline assignment: CDR1 ENHRY and CDR2 SYGVKD. Here the CDR3 DNA reads TGTGCCATCAGTGAAGGGGGTACTAGCTCCGAGACCCAGTACTTC. This gives the protein CAISEGGTSSETQYF.

This chain joins TRBV29-1 and TRBJ2-1, with TRBD2 matching 7 bases. The CDR3 consists of 14 residues. V was pared by 4 bases and J by 4 bases, with 7 bases of the junction left unmatched. CDR1 is SQVTM and CDR2 is ANQGSEA in the germline V gene. DNA for the CDR3: TGCAGCGTTGTGGGGGGACTACCTTACAATGAGCAGTTCTTC. This translates into CSVVGGLPYNEQFF.

The genes are TRBV9 and TRBJ2-5; TRBD1 matches at 7 bases. J gave up 5 bases and V 0 bases, and 13 bases lay outside the gene matches. CDR3 length: 17 residues. Per germline, CDR1 SGDLS and CDR2 YYNGEE. DNA of the CDR3: TGTGCCAGCAGCGTAGGACCCGCAGAGAGGGGGCGTGAGACCCAGTACTTC. Amino acids: CASSVGPAERGRETQYF.

The chain uses TRBV9 and TRBJ1-6; no definite D call. The length of the CDR3 is 14 residues. The V gene lost 0 bases and the J gene lost 6 bases, with 7 bases spanning the gap. CDR1 is SGDLS and CDR2 is YYNGEE in the germline V gene. The CDR3 spells CASSVGPSNSPLHF. DNA of the CDR3: TGTGCCAGCAGCGTAGGTCCTTCTAATTCACCCCTCCACTTT.

The rearrangement links TRBV28 to TRBJ1-2, with TRBD1 matching 12 bases. Unmatched junction bases numbered 9, after V lost 8 bases and J lost 5 bases. Germline V gives CDR1 MDHEN, CDR2 SYDVKM. The CDR3 consists of 15 residues. The CDR3 DNA is TGTGCCAGCTATACCGGGACAGGGGGCTGGTATGGCTACACCTTC. Protein product: CASYTGTGGWYGYTF.